This T cell receptor (beta chain) was documented in a study of spatial heterogeneity in lung cancer. Study results and limitations: More often at tumor resection than at routine follow-up, ubiquitous expanded tumor TCRs were detected in the blood.

Time point given: sample taken at primary tumor resection. Unsorted tumor, nontumor lung tissue or cryopreserved PBMC supplied the whole RNA. The donor population consisted of approximately 70 patients with untreated, early-stage non-small cell lung cancer. This clonotype came up many times. The antigen is undetermined. The study tagged each TCR cDNA molecule with a unique molecular identifier. TCRdb fed the 5' RACE reads into MiXCR, producing one record per CDR3 protein. In the table there are about 45,000 distinct CDR3 sequences, about 11% of which are singletons. This TCR was recovered from a female donor with early-stage non-small cell lung cancer. The specimen was PBMCs, collected at surgery.

The CDR3 protein is CSGRGAGNTIYF. In DNA, the CDR3 is TGCAGTGGACGGGGGGCTGGAAACACCATATATTTT. This sequence joins TRBV20-1 and TRBJ1-3; the D gene is possibly TRBD1 (5 bases). This CDR3 is 12 amino acids long. The V gene's germline CDR1 is DFQATT and CDR2 SNEGSKA (reference sequence). Deletions cut 7 bases from V and 2 bases from J, with 9 bases between.